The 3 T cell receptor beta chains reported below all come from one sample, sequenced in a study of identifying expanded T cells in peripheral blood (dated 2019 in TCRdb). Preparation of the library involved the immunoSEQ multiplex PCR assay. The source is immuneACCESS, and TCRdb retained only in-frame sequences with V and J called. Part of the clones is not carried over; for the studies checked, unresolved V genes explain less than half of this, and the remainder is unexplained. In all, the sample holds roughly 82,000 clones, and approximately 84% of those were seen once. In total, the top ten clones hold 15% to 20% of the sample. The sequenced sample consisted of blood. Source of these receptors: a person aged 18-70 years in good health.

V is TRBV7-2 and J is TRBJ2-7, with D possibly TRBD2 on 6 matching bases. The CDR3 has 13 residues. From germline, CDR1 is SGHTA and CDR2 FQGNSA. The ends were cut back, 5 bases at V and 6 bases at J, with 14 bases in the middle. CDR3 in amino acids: CASSMTSGAEQYF. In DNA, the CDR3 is TGTGCCAGCAGCATGACTAGTGGGGCCGAGCAGTACTTC.

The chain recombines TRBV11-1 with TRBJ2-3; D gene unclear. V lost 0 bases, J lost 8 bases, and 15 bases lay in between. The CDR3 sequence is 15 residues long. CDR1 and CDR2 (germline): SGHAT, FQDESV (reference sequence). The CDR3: CASSLADVPKGTQYF. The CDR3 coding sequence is TGTGCCAGCAGCTTAGCGGACGTCCCAAAGGGTACGCAGTATTTT.

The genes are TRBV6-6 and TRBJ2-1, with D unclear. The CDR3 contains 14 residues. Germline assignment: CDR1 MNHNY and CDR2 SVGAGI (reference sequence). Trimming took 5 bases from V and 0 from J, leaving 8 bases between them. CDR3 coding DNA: TGTGCCAGCAGTCGACACCTCTCCTACAATGAGCAGTTCTTC. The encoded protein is CASSRHLSYNEQFF.